This record concerns one T cell receptor beta chain sequence. The antigen is undetermined. Here immunoSEQ multiplex PCR was the method, and the copy in TCRdb shows in-frame clones only, minus some. This table holds tens of thousands of clones, just under 90% found once. This specimen belongs to a study of OX40 agonist ivuxolimab in advanced cancers. Prior autoimmune disease or systemic immunosuppression barred patients. Broader study findings: CD4+ and CD8+ blood T cells expanded clonally by week 6 at 0.1 to 3.0 mg/kg.

V shed 6 bases and J 4 bases; nucleotides not matched to a gene: 9. The germline CDR1 and CDR2 sequences are SGHTA and FQGNSA. The CDR3 has 14 residues. The chain employs TRBV7-2 and TRBJ2-7, with 7 nucleotides matching TRBD2. The TCR comes from an adult with an advanced solid tumor such as melanoma, head and neck, liver or kidney cancer. Material: CD4+ or CD8+ T cells sorted from blood, obtained in a trial of the OX40 agonist ivuxolimab. The CDR3 DNA reads TGTGCCAGCAGATCTAATAGCGGGTTTTACGAGCAGTACTTC. Residues: CASRSNSGFYEQYF. Looking up the rest from reference TRBV7-2 and TRBJ2-7 gives the full variable domain: GAGVSQSPSNKVTEKGKDVELRCDPISGHTALYWYRQSLGQGLEFLIYFQGNSAPDKSGLPSDRFSAERTGGSVSTLTIQRTQQEDSAVYLCASRSNSGFYEQYFGPGTRLTVT.